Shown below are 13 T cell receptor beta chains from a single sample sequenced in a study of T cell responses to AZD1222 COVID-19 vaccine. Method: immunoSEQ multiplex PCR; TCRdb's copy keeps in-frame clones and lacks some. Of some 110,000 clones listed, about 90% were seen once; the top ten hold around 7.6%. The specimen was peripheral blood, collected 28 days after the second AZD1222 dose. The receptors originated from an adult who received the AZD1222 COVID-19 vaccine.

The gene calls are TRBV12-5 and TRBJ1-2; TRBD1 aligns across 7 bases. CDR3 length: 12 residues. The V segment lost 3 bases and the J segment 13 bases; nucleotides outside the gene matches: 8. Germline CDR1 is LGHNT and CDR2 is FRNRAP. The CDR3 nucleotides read TGTGCTAGTGGTTTCACCCCCGGGACAGCCACCTTC. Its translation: CASGFTPGTATF.

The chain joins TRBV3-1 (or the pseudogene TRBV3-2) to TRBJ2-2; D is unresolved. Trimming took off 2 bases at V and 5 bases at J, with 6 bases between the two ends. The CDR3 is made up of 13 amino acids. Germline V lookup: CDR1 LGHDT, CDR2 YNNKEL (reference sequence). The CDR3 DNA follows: TGTGCCAGCAGCCAAACCGGGACCGGGGAGCTGTTTTTT. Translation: CASSQTGTGELFF.

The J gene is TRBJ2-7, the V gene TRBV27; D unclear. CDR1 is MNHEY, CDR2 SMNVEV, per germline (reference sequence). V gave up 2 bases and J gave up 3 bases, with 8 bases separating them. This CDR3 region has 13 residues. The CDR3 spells CASSLGRFYEQYF. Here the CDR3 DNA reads TGTGCCAGCAGTTTAGGTCGGTTCTACGAGCAGTACTTC.

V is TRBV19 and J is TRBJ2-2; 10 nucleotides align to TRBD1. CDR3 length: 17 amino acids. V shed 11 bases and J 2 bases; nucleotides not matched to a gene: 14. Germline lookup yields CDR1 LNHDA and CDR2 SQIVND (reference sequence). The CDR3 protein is CACLTGGTGDNTGELFF. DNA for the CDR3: TGTGCCTGCTTAACCGGAGGGACAGGGGATAACACCGGGGAGCTGTTTTTT.

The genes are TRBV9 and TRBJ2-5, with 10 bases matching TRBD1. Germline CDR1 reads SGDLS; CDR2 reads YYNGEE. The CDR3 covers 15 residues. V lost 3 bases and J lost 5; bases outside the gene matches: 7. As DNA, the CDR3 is TGTGCCAGCAGCGCTGGGACAGGGGAATGGGAGACCCAGTACTTC. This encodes CASSAGTGEWETQYF. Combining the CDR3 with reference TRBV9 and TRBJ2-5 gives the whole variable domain DSGVTQTPKHLITATGQRVTLRCSPRSGDLSVYWYQQSLDQGLQFLIQYYNGEERAKGNILERFSAQQFPDLHSELNLSSLELGDSALYFCASSAGTGEWETQYFGPGTRLLVL.

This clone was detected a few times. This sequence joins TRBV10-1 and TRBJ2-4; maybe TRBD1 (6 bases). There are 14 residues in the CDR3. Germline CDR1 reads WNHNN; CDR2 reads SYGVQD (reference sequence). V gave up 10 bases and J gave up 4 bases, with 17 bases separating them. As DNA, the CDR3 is TGCGCCACCCTAGGGGACAAGAAAAAAAACATTCAGTACTTC. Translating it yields CATLGDKKKNIQYF.

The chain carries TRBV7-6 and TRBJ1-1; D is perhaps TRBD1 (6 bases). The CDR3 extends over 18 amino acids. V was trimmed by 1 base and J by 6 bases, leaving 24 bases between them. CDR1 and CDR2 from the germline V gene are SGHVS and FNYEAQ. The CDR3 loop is CASSLVSVVGARTAEAFF. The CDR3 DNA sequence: TGTGCCAGCAGCTTAGTCTCGGTAGTGGGGGCCCGGACGGCTGAAGCTTTCTTT.

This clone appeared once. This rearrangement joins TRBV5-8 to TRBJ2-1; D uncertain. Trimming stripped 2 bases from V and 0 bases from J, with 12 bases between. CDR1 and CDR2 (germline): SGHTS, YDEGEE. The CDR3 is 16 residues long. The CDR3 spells CASSFPKGYSYNEQFF. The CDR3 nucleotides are TGTGCCAGCAGCTTCCCCAAGGGCTACTCCTACAATGAGCAGTTCTTC.

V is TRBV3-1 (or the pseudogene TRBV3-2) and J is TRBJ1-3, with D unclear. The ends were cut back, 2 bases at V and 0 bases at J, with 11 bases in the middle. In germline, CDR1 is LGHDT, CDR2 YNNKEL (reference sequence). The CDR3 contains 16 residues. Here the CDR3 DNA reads TGTGCCAGCAGCCAATTATTCTCCAACTCTGGAAACACCATATATTTT. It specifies CASSQLFSNSGNTIYF.

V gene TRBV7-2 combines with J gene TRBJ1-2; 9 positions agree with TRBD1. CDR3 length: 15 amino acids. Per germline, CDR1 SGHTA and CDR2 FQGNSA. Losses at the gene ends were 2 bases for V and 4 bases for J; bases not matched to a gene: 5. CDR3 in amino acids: CASSLTGQGSYGYTF. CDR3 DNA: TGTGCCAGCAGCTTAACAGGACAGGGGTCCTATGGCTACACCTTC.

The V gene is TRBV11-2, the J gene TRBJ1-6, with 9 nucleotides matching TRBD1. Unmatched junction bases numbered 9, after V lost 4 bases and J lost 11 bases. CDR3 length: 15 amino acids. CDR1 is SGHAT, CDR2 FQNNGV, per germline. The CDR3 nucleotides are TGTGCCAGCAGCTACCCGGGACAGGGCAGGACACCCCTCCACTTT. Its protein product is CASSYPGQGRTPLHF.

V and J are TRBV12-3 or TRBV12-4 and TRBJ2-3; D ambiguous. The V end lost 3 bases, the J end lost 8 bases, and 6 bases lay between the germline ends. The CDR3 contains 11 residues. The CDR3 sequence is CASSLWGTQYF. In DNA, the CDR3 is TGTGCCAGCAGTTTGTGGGGTACGCAGTATTTT.

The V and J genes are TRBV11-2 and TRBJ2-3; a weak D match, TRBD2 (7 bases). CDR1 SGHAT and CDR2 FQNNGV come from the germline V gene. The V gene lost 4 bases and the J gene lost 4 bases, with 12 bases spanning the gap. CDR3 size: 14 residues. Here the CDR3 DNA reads TGTGCCAGCAGCTCCCTGGGGGGGCCAGATACGCAGTATTTT. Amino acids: CASSSLGGPDTQYF.